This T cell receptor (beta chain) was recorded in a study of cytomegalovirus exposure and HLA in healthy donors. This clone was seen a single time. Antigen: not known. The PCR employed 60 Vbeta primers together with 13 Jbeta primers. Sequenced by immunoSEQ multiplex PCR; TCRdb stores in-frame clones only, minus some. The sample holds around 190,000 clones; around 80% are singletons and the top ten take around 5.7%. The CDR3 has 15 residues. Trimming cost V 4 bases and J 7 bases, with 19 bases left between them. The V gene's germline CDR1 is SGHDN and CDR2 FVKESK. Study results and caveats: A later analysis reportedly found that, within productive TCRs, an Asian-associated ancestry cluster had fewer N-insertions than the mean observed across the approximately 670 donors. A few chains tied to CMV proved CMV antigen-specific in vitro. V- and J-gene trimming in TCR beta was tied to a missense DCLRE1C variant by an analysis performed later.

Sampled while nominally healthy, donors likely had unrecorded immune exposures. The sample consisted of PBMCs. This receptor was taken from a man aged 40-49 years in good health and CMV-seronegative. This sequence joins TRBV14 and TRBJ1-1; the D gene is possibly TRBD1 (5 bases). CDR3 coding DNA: TGTGCCAGCAGCCGAGTTTCCATAGGGGTAGGTGAAGCTTTCTTT. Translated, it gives CASSRVSIGVGEAFF.